The next 27 T cell receptor beta chains were all read from a single sample in a study of blood T cell repertoires in COVID-19 (TCRdb year 2020). The library was generated by the immunoSEQ multiplex PCR assay. In TCRdb, the immuneACCESS table is reduced to in-frame sequences with V and J assigned. These tables do not hold every clone; where another copy was compared, an unresolved V gene accounts for under half, and the others remain unexplained. The sample includes around 260,000 clones, with around 90% observed a single time. In total, the top ten clones hold approximately 5.3% of the sample. Sequencing was carried out using peripheral blood. The receptors originated from a woman aged 55-69 years with COVID-19, enrolled during active disease.

V gene TRBV3-1 (or the pseudogene TRBV3-2) combines with J gene TRBJ2-1; tentatively, D is TRBD2 (6 bases). The germline V and J ends were trimmed by 1 base and 4 bases, with 11 bases remaining between them. The CDR3 is 15 residues long. Germline CDR1 is LGHDT and CDR2 is YNNKEL (reference sequence). The CDR3 DNA follows: TGTGCCAGCAGCCAAGTTAGAGGAGGGTACAATGAGCAGTTCTTC. Its protein product is CASSQVRGGYNEQFF.

This chain joins TRBV2 and TRBJ2-2; 8 bases are shared with TRBD2. Losses at the gene ends were 8 bases for V and 0 bases for J; bases not matched to a gene: 14. Germline loops: CDR1 SNHLY, CDR2 FYNNEI. This CDR3 has 18 amino acids. CDR3 DNA sequence: TGTGCCAGCTCCGGGGTGGGAGCGGGAGTCGCGAACACCGGGGAGCTGTTTTTT. It specifies CASSGVGAGVANTGELFF. Looking up the rest from reference TRBV2 and TRBJ2-2 gives the full variable domain: EPEVTQTPSHQVTQMGQEVILRCVPISNHLYFYWYRQILGQKVEFLVSFYNNEISEKSEIFDDQFSVERPDGSNFTLKIRSTKLEDSAMYFCASSGVGAGVANTGELFFGEGSRLTVL.

This rearrangement joins TRBV11-1 to TRBJ2-2; the match to TRBD2 covers 7 bases. The CDR3 spans 15 residues. V lost 5 bases and J lost 7; bases outside the gene matches: 10. The V gene's germline CDR1 is SGHAT and CDR2 FQDESV (reference sequence). CDR3 nucleotide sequence: TGTGCCAGCAGCCCCCGACTAGCCGGTGGCGGGGAGCTGTTTTTT. It translates to CASSPRLAGGGELFF.

This clone was seen once. The chain links TRBV12-2 to TRBJ2-7; TRBD2, the table's D call, lacks a check against the DNA. TRBV12-2 is assigned pseudogene status. This CDR3 is built from 17 residues. Written as DNA, the CDR3 is TGTGCAAGTCGCTTGGAAGCCGGGACTAGCGGAGATTACGAGCAGTACTTC. It yields the protein CASRLEAGTSGDYEQYF.

This chain links TRBV6-6 with TRBJ1-1; 7 nucleotides agree with TRBD1. CDR3 length: 13 residues. Germline CDR1 reads MNHNY; CDR2 reads SVGAGI (reference sequence). V lost 3 bases and J lost 6; bases outside the gene matches: 4. DNA of the CDR3: TGTGCCAGCAGTTATAAGCAGGGGGCTGAAGCTTTCTTT. Translating gives CASSYKQGAEAFF.

The chain employs TRBV19 and TRBJ1-5; D uncertain. Germline V gene lookup returns CDR1 LNHDA and CDR2 SQIVND (reference sequence). The CDR3 covers 14 residues. V lost 4 bases to trimming and J lost 3 bases, with 10 bases between them. The CDR3 sequence: CASSSSGINQPQHF. CDR3 bases: TGTGCCAGTAGTAGCTCGGGGATCAATCAGCCCCAGCATTTT.

This sequence joins TRBV24-1 and TRBJ1-2, with D uncertain. The CDR3 runs to 14 residues. Trimming removed 3 bases at V and 3 bases at J, with 10 bases between. Looked up from germline, CDR1 is KGHDR and CDR2 is SFDVKD. DNA for the CDR3: TGTGCCACCAGTGATGAGAGGGCCCACTATGGCTACACCTTC. Translated, it gives CATSDERAHYGYTF.

The gene calls are TRBV19 and TRBJ2-1, with D perhaps matching TRBD1 (5 bases). This CDR3 is built from 12 residues. The V gene lost 3 bases and the J gene lost 8 bases, with 8 bases spanning the gap. Germline-derived CDR1 and CDR2 are LNHDA and SQIVND (reference sequence). CDR3 region: CASSIRGDEQFF. In nucleotides, the CDR3 is TGTGCCAGTAGTATTAGGGGCGATGAGCAGTTCTTC.

Concerning this clone: Other DNA sequences within the sample encode an identical CDR3. The chain links TRBV6-2 or TRBV6-3 to TRBJ2-7; no clear D gene. V was trimmed by 4 bases and J by 4 bases, leaving 5 bases between them. The CDR3 is 11 amino acids. Germline-derived CDR1 and CDR2 are MNHEY and SVGEGT. The CDR3 DNA follows: TGTGCCAGCAGTTCCCTTTACGAGCAGTACTTC. Its protein product is CASSSLYEQYF.

The J gene is TRBJ2-3, the V gene TRBV4-2; TRBD2 matches 9 bases. Germline CDR1 is LGHNA and CDR2 is YNFKEQ. This CDR3 comprises 15 residues. V shed 5 bases, J shed 2 bases, and the junction held 5 bases outside the gene matches. DNA for the CDR3: TGTGCCAGCAGCAGTCCTAGCGGGACCACAGATACGCAGTATTTT. As protein: CASSSPSGTTDTQYF.

The chain uses TRBV18 and TRBJ2-3; 8 bases agree with TRBD1. The CDR3 is made up of 15 amino acids. Unmatched junction bases numbered 5, after V lost 3 bases and J lost 3 bases. The germline CDR1 and CDR2 sequences are KGHSH and LQKENI. CDR3 in amino acids: CASSPLTGATDTQYF. The CDR3 nucleotides read TGTGCCAGCTCACCTCTGACAGGGGCGACAGATACGCAGTATTTT.

V and J are TRBV5-4 and TRBJ1-3, with a weak D call TRBD1 (5 bases). Germline V gives CDR1 SGHNT, CDR2 YYREEE (reference sequence). Trimming shortened V by 4 bases and J by 0 bases, and 14 bases separated the two germline ends. The CDR3 covers 16 residues. The CDR3 DNA is TGTGCCAGCAGCGGGGGGGGTTTAGGCTCTGGAAACACCATATATTTT. This encodes CASSGGGLGSGNTIYF.

The CDR3 loop reads CASTTAHTEAFF. The DNA of the CDR3 is TGTGCCAGCACCACAGCTCACACTGAAGCTTTCTTT. The chain is built from TRBV3-1 (or the pseudogene TRBV3-2) and TRBJ1-1; D gene uncertain. The germline gives CDR1 LGHDT, CDR2 YNNKEL (reference sequence). V lost 7 bases to trimming and J lost 3 bases, with 9 bases between them. The CDR3 is 12 residues long.

The chain recombines TRBV4-2 with TRBJ2-5; weak D call: TRBD1 (5 bases). The ends were cut back, 4 bases at V and 7 bases at J, with 16 bases in the middle. There are 14 residues in the CDR3. CDR1 LGHNA and CDR2 YNFKEQ come from the germline V gene. Written as DNA, the CDR3 is TGTGCCAGCAGCCCCTCTGGCAGGGTGAGGACCCAGTACTTC. Amino acid sequence: CASSPSGRVRTQYF.

The chain links TRBV7-8 to TRBJ2-7; D remains unclear. Germline lookup yields CDR1 SGHVS and CDR2 FQNEAQ. There are 11 residues in the CDR3. Trimming left V 2 bases short and J 5 bases short, with 4 bases between. The CDR3 sequence is CASSLYNEQYF. The DNA of the CDR3 is TGTGCCAGCAGCTTATATAACGAGCAGTACTTC.

The chain links TRBV5-1 to TRBJ1-1; D might be TRBD1 (6 bases). The germline CDR1 and CDR2 sequences are SGHRS and YFSETQ. CDR3 length equals 15 residues. V was clipped by 4 bases and J by 4 bases, with 17 bases between them. CDR3 in DNA: TGCGCCAGCAGCCCGGCCGGGACATCCTTCACTGAAGCTTTCTTT. This sequence encodes CASSPAGTSFTEAFF.

In its sample, this clone was seen a few times. V usage is TRBV24-1 and J usage is TRBJ1-2, with D unresolved. CDR3 length: 16 amino acids. Germline-derived CDR1 and CDR2 are KGHDR and SFDVKD. Trimming left V 3 bases short and J 0 bases short, with 13 bases between. CDR3 protein: CATSDGRHTANYGYTF. In DNA, the CDR3 is TGTGCCACCAGTGATGGGCGACACACAGCTAACTATGGCTACACCTTC.

This clone is a singleton in its sample. This rearrangement joins TRBV28 to TRBJ2-1; 12 bases match TRBD2. In germline, CDR1 is MDHEN, CDR2 SYDVKM. The CDR3 has 17 residues. V was pared by 4 bases and J by 0 bases, with 4 bases of the junction left unmatched. CDR3 residues: CASSSRTSGASYNEQFF. In DNA form, the CDR3 reads TGTGCCAGCAGTTCCAGGACTAGCGGGGCCTCCTACAATGAGCAGTTCTTC.

The CDR3 is CASSLRRGNEQFF. The CDR3 DNA sequence: TGTGCCAGCAGTTTACGACGAGGGAATGAGCAGTTCTTC. The rearrangement links TRBV28 to TRBJ2-1, with D possibly matching TRBD2 (5 bases). CDR1 MDHEN and CDR2 SYDVKM come from the germline V gene. This CDR3 contains 13 residues. Deletions cut 2 bases from V and 7 bases from J, with 9 bases between.

In the case of this clone: A much larger clonotype is one base distant, so this may be a read error. J is TRBJ1-2 and V is TRBV30, with D perhaps TRBD1 (5 bases). Trimming removed 4 bases at V and 3 bases at J, with 12 bases between. The CDR3 has 13 residues. Looked up from germline, CDR1 is GTSNPN and CDR2 is SVGIG (reference sequence). CDR3 nucleotides: TGTGCCTGGAATATGGACACCTACTATGGCTACACCTTC. Its protein product is CAWNMDTYYGYTF. Supplemented by reference TRBV30 and TRBJ1-2, the full variable domain reads SQTIHQWPATLVQPVGSPLSLECTVEGTSNPNLYWYRQAAGRGLQLLFYSVGIGQISSEVPQNLSASRPQDRQFILSSKKLLLSDSGFYLCAWNMDTYYGYTFGSGTRLTVV.

J is TRBJ2-7 and V is TRBV6-5; D uncertain. CDR1 MNHEY and CDR2 SVGAGI come from the germline V gene. The CDR3 totals 12 residues. Trimming stripped 5 bases from V and 3 bases from J, with 8 bases between. CDR3 in amino acids: CASSPSRYEQYF. The DNA of the CDR3 is TGTGCCAGCAGTCCTTCGCGCTACGAGCAGTACTTC.

This chain uses TRBV3-1 (or the pseudogene TRBV3-2) with TRBJ1-1; D is undetermined. Looked up from germline, CDR1 is LGHDT and CDR2 is YNNKEL (reference sequence). The CDR3 consists of 16 residues. V was pared by 1 base and J by 7 bases, with 19 bases between. The CDR3 here is CASSQGTVVSYGEAFF. In nucleotides, the CDR3 is TGTGCCAGCAGCCAAGGGACTGTCGTCTCTTATGGTGAAGCTTTCTTT.

The chain recombines TRBV3-1 (or the pseudogene TRBV3-2) with TRBJ2-7, with TRBD1 as a possible D gene (6 bases). V dropped 1 base and J dropped 3 bases, with 13 bases sitting between them. The germline V gene encodes CDR1 LGHDT and CDR2 YNNKEL (reference sequence). This CDR3 contains 15 residues. The CDR3 DNA sequence: TGTGCCAGCAGCCAAGGGGCAGGGGCCCACTACGAGCAGTACTTC. Its translation: CASSQGAGAHYEQYF.

The CDR3 DNA follows: TGTGCCAGCAGCTCCCTCGCGGGAGGGGTCTCTGGGGCCAACGTCCTGACTTTC. It codes for CASSSLAGGVSGANVLTF. The J gene is TRBJ2-6, the V gene TRBV7-9, with TRBD2 matching over 9 bases. Germline V CDR1 and CDR2: SEHNR, FQNEAQ (reference sequence). This CDR3 region has 18 residues. Trimming cost V 4 bases and J 0 bases; bases outside gene matches: 7.

The rearrangement uses TRBV28 and TRBJ2-7, with 7 bases matching TRBD1. The CDR3 consists of 13 residues. From germline, CDR1 is MDHEN and CDR2 SYDVKM. Unmatched junction bases numbered 0, after V lost 4 bases and J lost 0 bases. CDR3 DNA sequence: TGTGCCAGCAGTTGGGACAGCTCCTACGAGCAGTACTTC. Its translation: CASSWDSSYEQYF.

V and J are TRBV29-1 and TRBJ2-1, with D possibly TRBD2 on 6 matching bases. The germline V and J ends were trimmed by 6 bases and 8 bases, with 17 bases remaining between them. CDR1 is SQVTM, CDR2 ANQGSEA, per germline. The CDR3 is 13 residues long. The DNA for the CDR3 is TGCAGCGTAACGGGGGTTGGGGCAGATGAGCAGTTCTTC. Amino acids: CSVTGVGADEQFF.

This clone was recorded a few times. This CDR3 is CASSLAVGQGPHEQYF. The DNA for the CDR3 is TGTGCCAGCAGCTTAGCGGTGGGACAGGGACCCCACGAGCAGTACTTC. J is TRBJ2-7 and V is TRBV7-2; 9 nucleotides align to TRBD1. Germline assignment: CDR1 SGHTA and CDR2 FQGNSA. V trimming: 0 bases; J trimming: 5 bases; junction bases outside the gene matches: 8. The CDR3 has 16 amino acids.